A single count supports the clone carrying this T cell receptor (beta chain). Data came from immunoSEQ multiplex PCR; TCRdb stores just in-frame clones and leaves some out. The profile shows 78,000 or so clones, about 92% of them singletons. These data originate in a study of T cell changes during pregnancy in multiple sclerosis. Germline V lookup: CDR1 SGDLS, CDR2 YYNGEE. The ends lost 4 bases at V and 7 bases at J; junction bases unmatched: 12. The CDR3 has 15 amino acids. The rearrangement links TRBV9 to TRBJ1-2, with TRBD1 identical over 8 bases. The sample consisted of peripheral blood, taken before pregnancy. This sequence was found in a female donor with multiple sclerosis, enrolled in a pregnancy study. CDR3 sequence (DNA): TGTGCCAGCAGCTCCTCGACAGGGGATTGGGGTGGCTACACCTTC. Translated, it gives CASSSSTGDWGGYTF. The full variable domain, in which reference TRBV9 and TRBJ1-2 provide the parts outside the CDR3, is DSGVTQTPKHLITATGQRVTLRCSPRSGDLSVYWYQQSLDQGLQFLIQYYNGEERAKGNILERFSAQQFPDLHSELNLSSLELGDSALYFCASSSSTGDWGGYTFGSGTRLTVV.